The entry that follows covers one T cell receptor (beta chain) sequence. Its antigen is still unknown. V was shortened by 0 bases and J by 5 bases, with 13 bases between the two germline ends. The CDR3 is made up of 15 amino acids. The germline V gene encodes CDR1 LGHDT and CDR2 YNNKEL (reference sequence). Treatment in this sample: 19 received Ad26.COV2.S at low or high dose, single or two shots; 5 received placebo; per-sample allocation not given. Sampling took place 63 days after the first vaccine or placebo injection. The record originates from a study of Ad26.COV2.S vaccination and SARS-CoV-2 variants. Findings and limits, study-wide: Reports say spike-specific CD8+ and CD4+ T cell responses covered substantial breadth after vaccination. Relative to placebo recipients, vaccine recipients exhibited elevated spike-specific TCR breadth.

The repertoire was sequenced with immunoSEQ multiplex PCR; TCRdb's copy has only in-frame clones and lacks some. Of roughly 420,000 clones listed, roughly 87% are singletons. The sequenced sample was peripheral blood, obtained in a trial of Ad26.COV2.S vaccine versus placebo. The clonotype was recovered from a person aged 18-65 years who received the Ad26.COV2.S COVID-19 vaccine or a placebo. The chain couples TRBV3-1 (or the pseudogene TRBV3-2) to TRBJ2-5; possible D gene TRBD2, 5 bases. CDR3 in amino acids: CASSQDPGSGETQYF. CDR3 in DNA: TGTGCCAGCAGCCAAGATCCCGGGTCGGGGGAGACCCAGTACTTC.